Following are 10 T cell receptor beta chains from one sample sequenced in a study of T cells expressing NK-cell markers. No DNA is given; TCRdb re-called the 5' RACE reads and lists each CDR3 protein once. Its clone listing holds some 600,000 distinct CDR3 sequences. The sequenced sample consisted of blood T cells: a sorted CD56 or NKG2C T cell subset, CD4+ or CD8+ T cells, or bulk PBMC T cells (not recorded which). The receptors stem from a man between 18 and 29 years old in good health.

V is TRBV4-1 and J is TRBJ1-1; TCRdb's D call, TRBD1, is unchecked because there is no DNA. CDR3 length: 16 amino acids. Germline V gene sequence: CDR1 MGHRA, CDR2 YSYEKL. The CDR3 sequence is CASSQGIEIRGTEAFF.

The genes are TRBV15 and TRBJ2-3; absent DNA, TCRdb's TRBD2 call cannot be checked. CDR3 size: 14 residues. Per germline, CDR1 LNHNV and CDR2 YYDKDF (reference sequence). This CDR3 is CATASGSVADTQYF.

This chain connects TRBV19 to TRBJ1-3. Germline V lookup: CDR1 LNHDA, CDR2 SQIVND (reference sequence). This CDR3 is built from 13 residues. The CDR3 sequence is CASSGRARNTIYF.

V is TRBV5-1 and J is TRBJ2-7; TCRdb proposes TRBD1, but this gene call is untestable without DNA. This CDR3 has 14 residues. From germline, CDR1 is SGHRS and CDR2 YFSETQ. CDR3 in amino acids: CASSLTPPGHEQYF.

The chain has TRBV20-1 and TRBJ1-1; TCRdb outputs TRBD1, but without DNA this stays unchecked. This CDR3 is 14 amino acids long. Germline lookup yields CDR1 DFQATT and CDR2 SNEGSKA (reference sequence). The CDR3 loop is CSARQGIMNTEAFF.

The J gene is TRBJ2-5, the V gene TRBV25-1; no DNA is available, so the TRBD2 call from TCRdb remains unchecked. The CDR3 runs 16 residues. The germline gives CDR1 MGHDK, CDR2 SYGVNS. CDR3 region: CASSDNGQAPGETQYF.

This chain uses TRBV7-2 with TRBJ1-4. CDR3 length: 14 amino acids. The germline V gene has CDR1 SGHTA and CDR2 FQGNSA. CDR3 sequence reads: CASSTDRGWRKLFF.

The chain links TRBV6-1 to TRBJ2-4. CDR1 and CDR2 from the germline V gene are MNHNS and SASEGT. CDR3 length equals 14 residues. CDR3 sequence reads: CASSEPNLFNIQYF.

The chain carries TRBV28 and TRBJ2-3; TCRdb outputs TRBD2, but without DNA this stays unchecked. The CDR3 runs 16 residues. CDR1 is MDHEN, CDR2 SYDVKM, per germline. The CDR3 region is CASTRTSGRSTDTQYF.

This chain connects TRBV20-1 to TRBJ1-2; the D call from TCRdb, TRBD1, cannot be confirmed without DNA. CDR3 length: 14 amino acids. Germline CDR1 reads DFQATT; CDR2 reads SNEGSKA (reference sequence). The CDR3 reads CSARAGGFSGGYTF.